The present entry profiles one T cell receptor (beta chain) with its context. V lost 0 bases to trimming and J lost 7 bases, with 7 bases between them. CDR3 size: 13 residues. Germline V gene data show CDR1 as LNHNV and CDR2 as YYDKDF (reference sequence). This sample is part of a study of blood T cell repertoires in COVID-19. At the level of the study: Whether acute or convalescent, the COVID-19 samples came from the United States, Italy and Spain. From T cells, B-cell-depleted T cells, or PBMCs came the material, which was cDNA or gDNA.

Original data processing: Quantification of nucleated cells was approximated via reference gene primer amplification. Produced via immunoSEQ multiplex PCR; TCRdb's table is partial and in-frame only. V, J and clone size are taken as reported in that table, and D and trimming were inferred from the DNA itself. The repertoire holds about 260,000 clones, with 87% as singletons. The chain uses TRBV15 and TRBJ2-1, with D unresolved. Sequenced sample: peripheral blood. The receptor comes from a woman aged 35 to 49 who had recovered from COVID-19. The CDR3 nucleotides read TGTGCCACCAGCAGAGATCTTGAGAATGAGCAGTTCTTC. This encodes CATSRDLENEQFF. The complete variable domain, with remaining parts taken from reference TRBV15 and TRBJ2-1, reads DAMVIQNPRYQVTQFGKPVTLSCSQTLNHNVMYWYQQKSSQAPKLLFHYYDKDFNNEADTPDNFQSRRPNTSFCFLDIRSPGLGDTAMYLCATSRDLENEQFFGPGTRLTVL.